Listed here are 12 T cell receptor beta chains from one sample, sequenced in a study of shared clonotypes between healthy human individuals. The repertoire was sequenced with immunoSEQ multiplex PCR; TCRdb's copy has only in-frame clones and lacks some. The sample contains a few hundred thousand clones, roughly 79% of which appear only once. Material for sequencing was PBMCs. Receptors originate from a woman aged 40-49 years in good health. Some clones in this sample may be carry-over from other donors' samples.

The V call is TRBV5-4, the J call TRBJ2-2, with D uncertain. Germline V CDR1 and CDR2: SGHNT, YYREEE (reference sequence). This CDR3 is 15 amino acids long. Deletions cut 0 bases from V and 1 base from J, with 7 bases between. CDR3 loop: CASSLGVRNTGELFF. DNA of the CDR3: TGTGCCAGCAGCTTGGGGGTGAGGAACACCGGGGAGCTGTTTTTT.

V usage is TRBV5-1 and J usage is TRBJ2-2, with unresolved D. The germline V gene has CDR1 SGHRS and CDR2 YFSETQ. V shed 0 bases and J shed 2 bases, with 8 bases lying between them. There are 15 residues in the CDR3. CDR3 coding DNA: TGCGCCAGCAGCTTGGACTTACCTAACACCGGGGAGCTGTTTTTT. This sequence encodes CASSLDLPNTGELFF.

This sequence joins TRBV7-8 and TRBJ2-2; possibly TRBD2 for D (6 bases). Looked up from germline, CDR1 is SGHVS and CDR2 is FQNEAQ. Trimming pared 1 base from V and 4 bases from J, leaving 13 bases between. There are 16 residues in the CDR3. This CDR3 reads CASSLEYSGVTGELFF. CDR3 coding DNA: TGTGCCAGCAGCTTAGAATATTCGGGAGTCACCGGGGAGCTGTTTTTT.

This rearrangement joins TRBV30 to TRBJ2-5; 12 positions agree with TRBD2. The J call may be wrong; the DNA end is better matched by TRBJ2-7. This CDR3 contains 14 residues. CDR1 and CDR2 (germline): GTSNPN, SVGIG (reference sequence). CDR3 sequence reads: CAWSGLAGYYEQYF. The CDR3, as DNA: TGTGCCTGGTCTGGACTAGCGGGATACTACGAGCAGTACTTC.

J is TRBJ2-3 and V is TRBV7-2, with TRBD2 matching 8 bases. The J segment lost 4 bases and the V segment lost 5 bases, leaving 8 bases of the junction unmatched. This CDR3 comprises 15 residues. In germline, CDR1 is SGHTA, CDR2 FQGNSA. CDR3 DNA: TGTGCCAGCAGCCCGCGGGCGGGAGGCGCAGATACGCAGTATTTT. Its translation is CASSPRAGGADTQYF.

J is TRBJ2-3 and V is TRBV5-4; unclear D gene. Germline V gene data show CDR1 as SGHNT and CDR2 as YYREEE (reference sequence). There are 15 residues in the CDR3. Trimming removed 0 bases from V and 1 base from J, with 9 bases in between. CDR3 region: CASSLENGRTDTQYF. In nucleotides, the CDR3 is TGTGCCAGCAGCTTGGAGAACGGGCGCACAGATACGCAGTATTTT.

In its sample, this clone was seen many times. As DNA, the CDR3 is TGCGCCAGCAGTGAATGGCGGGGGGCCTACAATGAGCAGTTCTTC. This gives the protein CASSEWRGAYNEQFF. This chain uses TRBV10-1 with TRBJ2-1; 8 nucleotides agree with TRBD2. The junction had 3 bases not matched to a gene; V was cut back by 3 bases and J by 2 bases. CDR1 is WNHNN, CDR2 SYGVQD, per germline (reference sequence). The CDR3 spans 15 residues.

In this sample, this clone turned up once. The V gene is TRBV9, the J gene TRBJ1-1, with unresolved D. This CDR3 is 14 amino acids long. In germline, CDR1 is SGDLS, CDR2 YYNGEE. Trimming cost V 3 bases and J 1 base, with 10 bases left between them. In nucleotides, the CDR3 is TGTGCCAGCAGCGGCGGACGCGAGAACACTGAAGCTTTCTTT. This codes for CASSGGRENTEAFF.

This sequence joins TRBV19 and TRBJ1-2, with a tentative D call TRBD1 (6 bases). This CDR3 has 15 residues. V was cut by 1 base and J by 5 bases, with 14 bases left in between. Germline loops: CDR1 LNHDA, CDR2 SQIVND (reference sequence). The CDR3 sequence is CASSIAGAVEYGYTF. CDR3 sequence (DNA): TGTGCCAGTAGTATAGCGGGGGCCGTGGAATATGGCTACACCTTC.

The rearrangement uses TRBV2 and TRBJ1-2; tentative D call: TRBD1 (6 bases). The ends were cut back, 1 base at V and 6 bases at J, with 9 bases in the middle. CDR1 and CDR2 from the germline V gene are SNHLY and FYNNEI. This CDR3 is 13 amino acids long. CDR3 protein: CASSEDGGHGYTF. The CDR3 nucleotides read TGTGCCAGCAGTGAAGACGGGGGCCATGGCTACACCTTC.

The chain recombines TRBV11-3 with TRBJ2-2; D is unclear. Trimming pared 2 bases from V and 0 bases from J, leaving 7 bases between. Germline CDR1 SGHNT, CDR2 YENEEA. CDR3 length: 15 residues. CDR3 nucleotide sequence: TGTGCCAGCAGCTTAAGGGTCGCGAACACCGGGGAGCTGTTTTTT. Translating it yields CASSLRVANTGELFF.

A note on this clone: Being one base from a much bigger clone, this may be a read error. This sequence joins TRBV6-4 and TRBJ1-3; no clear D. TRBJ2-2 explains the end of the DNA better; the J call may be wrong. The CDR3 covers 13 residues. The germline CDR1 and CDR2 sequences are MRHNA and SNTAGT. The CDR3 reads CASSADDTGELFF. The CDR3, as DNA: TGTGCCAGCAGTGCGGACGACACCGGGGAGCTGTTTTTT.